The rows below give T cell receptor beta chains drawn from one sample of a study of blood T cell repertoires in COVID-19. TCRdb's copy holds only in-frame clones and misses some; the assay was immunoSEQ multiplex PCR. In the table there are 35,000 to 40,000 clones, 85% of which are singletons. The sequencing input was peripheral blood. These receptors were taken from a man aged 45-65 years with active COVID-19. CDR3s include the opening cysteine and the closing phenylalanine or tryptophan. The D gene is left open where the match is weak. The listing skips clone size in some rows; elsewhere it reads once, few, many or a size class.

TRBD2,TRBJ2-1,-,TRBV6-2/TRBV6-3,CASSYRGLAGGPYNEQFF,TGTGCCAGCAGTTACAGGGGACTAGCGGGGGGTCCCTACAATGAGCAGTTCTTC
TRBD1,TRBJ1-1,once,TRBV5-1,CASSPGTDWEAFF,TGCGCCAGCAGCCCCGGGACAGATTGGGAAGCTTTCTTT
-,TRBJ1-1,-,TRBV7-9,CASSLTTLRNTEAFF,TGTGCCAGCAGCTTAACGACACTTAGGAACACTGAAGCTTTCTTT
TRBD1,TRBJ2-7,once,TRBV19,CASSDLQGQDEQYF,TGTGCCAGTAGTGACTTACAGGGGCAGGACGAGCAGTACTTC
-,TRBJ2-2,-,TRBV2,CASSRTTNTGELFF,TGTGCCAGCAGTCGGACAACGAACACCGGGGAGCTGTTTTTT
TRBD1,TRBJ2-7,-,TRBV6-5,CASSRDRLYEQYF,TGTGCCAGCAGCCGGGACAGGCTTTACGAGCAGTACTTC
TRBD1,TRBJ1-6,-,TRBV19,CASSTKGATRSPLHF,TGTGCCAGTAGTACGAAGGGGGCTACTAGGTCACCCCTCCACTTT
-,TRBJ1-4,-,TRBV11-2,CASSLDIYGNEKLFF,TGTGCCAGCAGCTTAGATATTTACGGTAATGAAAAACTGTTTTTT
-,TRBJ2-5,-,TRBV11-2,CATGAAPMRETQYF,TGTGCCACCGGCGCGGCGCCCATGCGGGAGACCCAGTACTTC
-,TRBJ1-4,-,TRBV28,CASSHDSGYEKLFF,TGTGCCAGCAGCCATGACAGCGGGTATGAAAAACTGTTTTTT
-,TRBJ2-1,-,TRBV5-1,CASSRLADFNNEQFF,TGCGCCAGCAGCCGTCTTGCGGACTTTAACAATGAGCAGTTCTTC
-,TRBJ2-3,once,TRBV28,CASIQAPGTDTQYF,TGTGCCAGCATCCAAGCGCCTGGGACAGATACGCAGTATTTT
-,TRBJ2-7,-,TRBV5-5,CASSLNYEQYF,TGTGCCAGCAGCCTAAACTACGAGCAGTACTTC
-,TRBJ1-6,-,TRBV7-2,CASGREYNSPLHF,TGTGCCAGCGGTCGGGAGTATAATTCACCCCTCCACTTT
TRBD1,TRBJ1-4,-,TRBV2,CASKQGAGDEKLFF,TGTGCCAGCAAGCAGGGGGCCGGGGATGAAAAACTGTTTTTT